This T cell receptor beta chain was retrieved from a study of CD4 T cells in relation to SARS-CoV-2 and coronaviruses. General observations from the study: This crossreactivity analysis covered spike protein alone, no other viral proteins.

TCRdb keeps only in-frame clones here, not all; method: immunoSEQ multiplex PCR. There are some 40,000 clones in the sample; approximately 86% occur only once, and 3.5% to 5.5% lies in the top ten. The V and J ends lost 7 bases and 7 bases respectively, with 8 bases between them. In germline, CDR1 is SGHTA, CDR2 FQGTGA. The length of the CDR3 is 10 residues. This clone was picked up a small number of times. The antigen is unknown. The receptor was isolated from an adult with COVID-19. J is TRBJ2-7 and V is TRBV7-3; D ambiguous. Sample: naive CD4+ T cells from PBMCs, cultured in vitro. As for subset: naive CD4+ T cells isolated by negative enrichment. CDR3 nucleotide sequence: TGTGCCAGCACCCTCCCGGAGCAGTACTTC. This translates into CASTLPEQYF.